This T cell receptor (beta chain) is drawn from a study of OX40 agonist ivuxolimab in advanced cancers. Autoimmune disease history or systemic immunosuppression barred patients. As regards this clone: Its antigen is still unknown.

Study-wide findings and caveats: Which antigen the expanded peripheral T cells recognized is unknown.

Data came from immunoSEQ multiplex PCR; TCRdb stores just in-frame clones and leaves some out. The sample contains fewer than 85,000 clones, more than 90% of which appear only once. V was clipped by 1 base and J by 9 bases; unmatched bases: 3. The CDR3 sequence is 13 residues long. Germline-derived CDR1 and CDR2 are SGHDT and YYEEEE. The TCR comes from an adult with an advanced solid tumor such as melanoma, head and neck, liver or kidney cancer. The sample here was CD4+ or CD8+ T cells sorted from blood, taken in a trial of the OX40 agonist ivuxolimab. This sequence joins TRBV5-6 and TRBJ2-1; 8 positions match TRBD2. CDR3 protein: CASSLSGRGEQFF. The CDR3 coding sequence is TGTGCCAGCAGCTTGAGCGGGAGAGGTGAGCAGTTCTTC.